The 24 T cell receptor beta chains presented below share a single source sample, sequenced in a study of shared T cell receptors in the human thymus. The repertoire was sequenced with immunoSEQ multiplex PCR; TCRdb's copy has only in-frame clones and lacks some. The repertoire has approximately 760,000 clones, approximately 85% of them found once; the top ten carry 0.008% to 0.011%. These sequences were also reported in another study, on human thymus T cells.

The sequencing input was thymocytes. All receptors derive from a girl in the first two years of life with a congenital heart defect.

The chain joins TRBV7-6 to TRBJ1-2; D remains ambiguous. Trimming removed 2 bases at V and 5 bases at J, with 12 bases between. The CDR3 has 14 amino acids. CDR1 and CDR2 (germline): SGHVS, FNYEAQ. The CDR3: CASSLSGRGYGYTF. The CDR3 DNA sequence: TGTGCCAGCAGCTTATCTGGTCGGGGATATGGCTACACCTTC.

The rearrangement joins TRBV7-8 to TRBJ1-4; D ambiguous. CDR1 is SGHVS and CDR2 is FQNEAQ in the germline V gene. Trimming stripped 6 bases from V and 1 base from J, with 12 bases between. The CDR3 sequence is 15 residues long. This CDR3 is CASSSDGVTNEKLFF. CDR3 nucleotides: TGTGCCAGCAGTTCTGACGGGGTAACTAATGAAAAACTGTTTTTT.

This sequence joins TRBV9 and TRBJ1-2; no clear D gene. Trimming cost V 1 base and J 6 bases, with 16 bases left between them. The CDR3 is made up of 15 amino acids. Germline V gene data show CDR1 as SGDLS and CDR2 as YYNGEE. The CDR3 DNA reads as TGTGCCAGCAGCGTATCCCTCCTTCCCCCGGATGGCTACACCTTC. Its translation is CASSVSLLPPDGYTF.

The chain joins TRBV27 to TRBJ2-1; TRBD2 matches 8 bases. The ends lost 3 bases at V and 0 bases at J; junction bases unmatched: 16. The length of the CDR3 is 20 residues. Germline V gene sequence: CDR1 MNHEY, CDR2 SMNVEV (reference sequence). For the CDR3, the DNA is TGTGCCAGCAGTTTCGGAACGTTTGGCGGGAGGACCCTCTCCTACAATGAGCAGTTCTTC. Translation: CASSFGTFGGRTLSYNEQFF.

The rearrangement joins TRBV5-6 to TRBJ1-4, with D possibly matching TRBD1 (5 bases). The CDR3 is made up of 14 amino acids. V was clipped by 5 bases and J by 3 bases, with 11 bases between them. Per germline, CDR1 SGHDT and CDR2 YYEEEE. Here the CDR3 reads CASSSTGPNEKLFF. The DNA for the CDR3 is TGTGCCAGCAGTTCTACAGGACCTAATGAAAAACTGTTTTTT.

DNA of the CDR3: TGCGCCAGCAGCCCTAGGAAAGACCCCCGGCGGCGTGAAAAACTGTTTTTT. It codes for CASSPRKDPRRREKLFF. The rearrangement uses TRBV4-1 and TRBJ1-4; D unresolved. This CDR3 comprises 17 residues. The germline gives CDR1 MGHRA, CDR2 YSYEKL. Trimming left V 4 bases short and J 7 bases short, with 22 bases between.

In DNA form, the CDR3 reads TGCGCCAGCAGCCAAGATAACTTAGCTGCCAGTCCCGGCTCTGGGGCCAACGTCCTGACTTTC. This codes for CASSQDNLAASPGSGANVLTF. J is TRBJ2-6 and V is TRBV4-3; D not resolved. Germline CDR1 LGHNA, CDR2 YSLEER. V shed 0 bases and J shed 0 bases, with 21 bases lying between them. This CDR3 has 21 residues.

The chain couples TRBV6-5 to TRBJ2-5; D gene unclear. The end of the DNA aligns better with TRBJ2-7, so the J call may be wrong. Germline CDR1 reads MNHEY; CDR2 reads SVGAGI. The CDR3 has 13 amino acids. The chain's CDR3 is CASSYRITYEQYF. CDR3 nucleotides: TGTGCCAGCAGTTACCGTATCACCTACGAGCAGTACTTC.

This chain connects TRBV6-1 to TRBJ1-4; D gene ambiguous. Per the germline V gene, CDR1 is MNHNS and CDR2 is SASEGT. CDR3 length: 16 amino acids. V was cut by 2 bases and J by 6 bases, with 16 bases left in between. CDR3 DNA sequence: TGTGCCAGCAGTGAATCTACGGGTTTCCCAGATGAAAAACTGTTTTTT. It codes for CASSESTGFPDEKLFF.

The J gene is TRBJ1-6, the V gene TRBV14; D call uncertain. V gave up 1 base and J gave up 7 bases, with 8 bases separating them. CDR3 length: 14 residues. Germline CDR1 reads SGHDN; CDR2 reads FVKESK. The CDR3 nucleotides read TGTGCCAGCAGCCAAGTCGACTGGAATTCACCCCTCCACTTT. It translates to CASSQVDWNSPLHF.

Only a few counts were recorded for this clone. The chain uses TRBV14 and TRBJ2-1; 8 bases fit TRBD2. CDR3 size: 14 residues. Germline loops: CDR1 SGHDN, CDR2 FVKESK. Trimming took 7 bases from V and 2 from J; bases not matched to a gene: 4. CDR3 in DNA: TGTGCCAGCAAGAAGCGGGGGCCCTACAATGAGCAGTTCTTC. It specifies CASKKRGPYNEQFF. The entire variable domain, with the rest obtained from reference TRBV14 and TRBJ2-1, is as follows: EAGVTQFPSHSVIEKGQTVTLRCDPISGHDNLYWYRRVMGKEIKFLLHFVKESKQDESGMPNNRFLAERTGGTYSTLKVQPAELEDSGVYFCASKKRGPYNEQFFGPGTRLTVL.

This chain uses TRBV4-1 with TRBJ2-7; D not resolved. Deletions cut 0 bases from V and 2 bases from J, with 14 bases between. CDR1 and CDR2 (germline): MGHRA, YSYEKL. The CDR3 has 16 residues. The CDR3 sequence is CASSQEAANQAYEQYF. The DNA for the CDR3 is TGCGCCAGCAGCCAAGAGGCCGCGAATCAGGCCTACGAGCAGTACTTC.

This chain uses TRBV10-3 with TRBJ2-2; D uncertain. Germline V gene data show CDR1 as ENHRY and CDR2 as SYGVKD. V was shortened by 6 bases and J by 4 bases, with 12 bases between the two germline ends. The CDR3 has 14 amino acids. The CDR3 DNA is TGTGCCATCAGGAGGCGGATAACCACCGGGGAGCTGTTTTTT. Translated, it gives CAIRRRITTGELFF.

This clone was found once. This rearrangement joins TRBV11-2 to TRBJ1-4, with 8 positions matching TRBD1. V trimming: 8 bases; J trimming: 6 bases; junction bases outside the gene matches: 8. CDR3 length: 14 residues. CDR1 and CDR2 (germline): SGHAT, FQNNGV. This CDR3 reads CASSSGTGYEKLFF. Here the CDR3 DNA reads TGTGCCAGCTCCTCCGGGACAGGATATGAAAAACTGTTTTTT.

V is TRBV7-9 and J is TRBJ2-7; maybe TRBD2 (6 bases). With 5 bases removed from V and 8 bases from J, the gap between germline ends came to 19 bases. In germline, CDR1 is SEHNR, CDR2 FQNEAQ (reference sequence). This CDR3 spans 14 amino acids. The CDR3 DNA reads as TGTGCCAGCAGCGTCGGGACTCCCCCATGCCAGCAGTACTTC. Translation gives CASSVGTPPCQQYF.

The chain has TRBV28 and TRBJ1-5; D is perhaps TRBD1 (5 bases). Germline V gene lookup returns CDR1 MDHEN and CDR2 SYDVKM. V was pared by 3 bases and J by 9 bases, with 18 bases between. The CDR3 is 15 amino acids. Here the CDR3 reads CASSLFGGTPGPQHF. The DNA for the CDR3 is TGTGCCAGCAGTTTGTTCGGGGGTACCCCGGGGCCCCAGCATTTT.

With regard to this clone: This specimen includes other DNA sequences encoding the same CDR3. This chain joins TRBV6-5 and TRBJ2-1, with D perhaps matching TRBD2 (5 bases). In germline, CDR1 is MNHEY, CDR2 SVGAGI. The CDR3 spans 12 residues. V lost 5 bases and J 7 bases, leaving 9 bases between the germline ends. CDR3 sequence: CASSRTSNEQFF. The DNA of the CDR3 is TGTGCCAGCAGTCGCACTAGTAATGAGCAGTTCTTC.

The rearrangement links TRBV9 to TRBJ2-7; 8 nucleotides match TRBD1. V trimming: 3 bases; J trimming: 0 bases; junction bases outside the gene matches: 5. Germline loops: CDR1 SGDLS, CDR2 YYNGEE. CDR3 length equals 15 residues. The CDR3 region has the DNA TGTGCCAGCAGCGAACAGGGGGATAGCTCCTACGAGCAGTACTTC. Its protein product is CASSEQGDSSYEQYF.

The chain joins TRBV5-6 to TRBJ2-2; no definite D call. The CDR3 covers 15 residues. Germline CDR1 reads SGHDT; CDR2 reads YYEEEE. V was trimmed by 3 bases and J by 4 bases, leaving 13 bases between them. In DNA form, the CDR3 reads TGTGCCAGCAGCTCAAACCGGGTCCTCACCGGGGAGCTGTTTTTT. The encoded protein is CASSSNRVLTGELFF.

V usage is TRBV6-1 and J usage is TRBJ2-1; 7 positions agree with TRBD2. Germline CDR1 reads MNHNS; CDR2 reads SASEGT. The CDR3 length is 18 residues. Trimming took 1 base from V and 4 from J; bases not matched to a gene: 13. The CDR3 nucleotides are TGTGCCAGCAGTGAAGAAAACGGCGCGGGGGATGGGTACAATGAGCAGTTCTTC. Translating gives CASSEENGAGDGYNEQFF.

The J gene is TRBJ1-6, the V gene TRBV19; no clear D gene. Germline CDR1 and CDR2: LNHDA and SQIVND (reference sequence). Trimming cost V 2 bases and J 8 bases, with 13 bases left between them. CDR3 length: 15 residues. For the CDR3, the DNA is TGTGCCAGTAGTATAATTGGGAGATCTGATTCACCCCTCCACTTT. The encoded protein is CASSIIGRSDSPLHF.

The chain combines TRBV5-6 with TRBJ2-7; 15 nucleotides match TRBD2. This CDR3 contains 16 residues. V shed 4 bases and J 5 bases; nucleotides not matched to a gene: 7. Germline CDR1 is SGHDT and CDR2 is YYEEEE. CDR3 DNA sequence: TGTGCCAGCAGCAAACTTAGGACTAGCGGGGGGGACGAGCAGTACTTC. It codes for CASSKLRTSGGDEQYF.

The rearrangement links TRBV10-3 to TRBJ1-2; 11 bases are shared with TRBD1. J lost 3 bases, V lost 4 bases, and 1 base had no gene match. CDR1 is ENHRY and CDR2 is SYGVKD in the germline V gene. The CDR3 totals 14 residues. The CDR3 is CAISGTGGYYGYTF. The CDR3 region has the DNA TGTGCCATCAGTGGGACAGGGGGCTACTATGGCTACACCTTC.

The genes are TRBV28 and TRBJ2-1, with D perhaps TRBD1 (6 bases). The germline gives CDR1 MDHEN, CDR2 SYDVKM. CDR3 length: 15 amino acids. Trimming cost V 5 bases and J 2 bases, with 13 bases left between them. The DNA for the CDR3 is TGTGCCAGCAGTCCCAATAAGGGGGCCTACAATGAGCAGTTCTTC. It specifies CASSPNKGAYNEQFF.